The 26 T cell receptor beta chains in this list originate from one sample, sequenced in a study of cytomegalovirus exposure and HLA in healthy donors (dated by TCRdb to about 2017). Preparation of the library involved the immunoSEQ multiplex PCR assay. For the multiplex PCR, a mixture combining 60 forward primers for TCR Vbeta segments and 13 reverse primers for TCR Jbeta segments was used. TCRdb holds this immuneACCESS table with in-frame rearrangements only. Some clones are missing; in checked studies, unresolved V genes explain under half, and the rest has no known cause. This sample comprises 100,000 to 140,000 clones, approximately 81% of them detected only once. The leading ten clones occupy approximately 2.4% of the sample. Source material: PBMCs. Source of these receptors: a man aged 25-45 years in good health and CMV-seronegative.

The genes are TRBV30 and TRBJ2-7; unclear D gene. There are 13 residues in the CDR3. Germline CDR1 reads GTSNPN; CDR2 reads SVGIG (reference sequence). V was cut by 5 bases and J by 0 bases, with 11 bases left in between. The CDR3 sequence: CAWGASISYEQYF. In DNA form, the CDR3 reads TGTGCCTGGGGAGCATCCATCTCCTACGAGCAGTACTTC.

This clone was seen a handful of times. This CDR3 is CASSDVTSDSYNEQFF. The CDR3 DNA sequence: TGCGCCAGCAGTGATGTGACTAGCGACTCCTACAATGAGCAGTTCTTC. The genes are TRBV10-1 and TRBJ2-1; 8 bases are a match to TRBD2. After removal of 3 bases from V and 0 bases from J, the junction contained 4 bases not matched to a gene. Looked up from germline, CDR1 is WNHNN and CDR2 is SYGVQD (reference sequence). This CDR3 contains 16 residues.

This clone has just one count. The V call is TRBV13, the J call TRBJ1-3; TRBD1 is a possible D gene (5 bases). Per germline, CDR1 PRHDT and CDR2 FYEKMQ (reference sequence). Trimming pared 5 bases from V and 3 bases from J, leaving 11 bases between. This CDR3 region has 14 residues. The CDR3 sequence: CASSLVGGGNTIYF. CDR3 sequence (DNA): TGTGCCAGCAGCCTGGTGGGGGGTGGAAACACCATATATTTT.

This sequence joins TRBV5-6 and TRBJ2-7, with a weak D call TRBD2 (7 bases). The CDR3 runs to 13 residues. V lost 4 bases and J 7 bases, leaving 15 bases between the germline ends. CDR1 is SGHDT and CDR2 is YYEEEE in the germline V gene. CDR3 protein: CASSRGGAGEQYF. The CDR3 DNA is TGTGCCAGCAGCCGAGGGGGGGCAGGGGAGCAGTACTTC.

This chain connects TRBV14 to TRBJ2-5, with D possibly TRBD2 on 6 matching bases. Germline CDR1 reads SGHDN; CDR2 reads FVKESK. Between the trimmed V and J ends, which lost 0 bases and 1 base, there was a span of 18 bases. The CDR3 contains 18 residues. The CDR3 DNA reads TGTGCCAGCAGCCAAGATTGGGGGGATCGGGACGTCCAAGAGACCCAGTACTTC. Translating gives CASSQDWGDRDVQETQYF.

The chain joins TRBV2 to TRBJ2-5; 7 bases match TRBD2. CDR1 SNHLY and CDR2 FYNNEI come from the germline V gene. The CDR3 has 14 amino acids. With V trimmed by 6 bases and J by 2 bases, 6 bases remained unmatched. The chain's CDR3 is CASRAGLYQETQYF. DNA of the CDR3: TGTGCCAGCAGGGCGGGACTATATCAAGAGACCCAGTACTTC.

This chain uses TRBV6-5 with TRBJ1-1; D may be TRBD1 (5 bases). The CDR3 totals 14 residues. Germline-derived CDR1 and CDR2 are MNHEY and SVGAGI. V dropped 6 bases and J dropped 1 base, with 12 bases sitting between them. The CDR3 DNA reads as TGTGCCAGCAGGCCCCAGGGCTGGAACACTGAAGCTTTCTTT. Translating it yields CASRPQGWNTEAFF.

The DNA for the CDR3 is TGCGCCAGCAGTTACACCACAGATACGCAGTATTTT. As protein: CASSYTTDTQYF. The V call is TRBV5-1, the J call TRBJ2-3, with D uncertain. V was pared by 5 bases and J by 2 bases, with 6 bases between. Germline CDR1 and CDR2: SGHRS and YFSETQ. The CDR3 extends over 12 amino acids.

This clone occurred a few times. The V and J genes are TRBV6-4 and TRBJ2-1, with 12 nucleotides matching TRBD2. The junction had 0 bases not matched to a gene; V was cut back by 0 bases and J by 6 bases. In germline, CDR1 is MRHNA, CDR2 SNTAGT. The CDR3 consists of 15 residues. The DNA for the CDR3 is TGTGCCAGCAGTGACTCGACTAGCGGGAGCAATGAGCAGTTCTTC. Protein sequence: CASSDSTSGSNEQFF.

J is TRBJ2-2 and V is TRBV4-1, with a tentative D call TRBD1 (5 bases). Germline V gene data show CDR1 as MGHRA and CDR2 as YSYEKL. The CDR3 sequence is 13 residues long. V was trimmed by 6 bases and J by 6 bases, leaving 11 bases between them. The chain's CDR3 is CASSPQGAGELFF. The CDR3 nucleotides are TGCGCCAGCAGTCCTCAAGGGGCCGGGGAGCTGTTTTTT.

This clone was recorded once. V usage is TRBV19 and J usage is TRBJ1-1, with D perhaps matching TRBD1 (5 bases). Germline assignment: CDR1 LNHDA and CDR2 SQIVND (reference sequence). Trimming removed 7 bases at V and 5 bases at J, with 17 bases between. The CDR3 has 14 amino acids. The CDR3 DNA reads TGTGCCAGTAACCCGAATACTGGGGCGACTGAAGCTTTCTTT. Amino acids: CASNPNTGATEAFF. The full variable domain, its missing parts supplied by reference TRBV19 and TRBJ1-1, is DGGITQSPKYLFRKEGQNVTLSCEQNLNHDAMYWYRQDPGQGLRLIYYSQIVNDFQKGDIAEGYSVSREKKESFPLTVTSAQKNPTAFYLCASNPNTGATEAFFGQGTRLTVV.

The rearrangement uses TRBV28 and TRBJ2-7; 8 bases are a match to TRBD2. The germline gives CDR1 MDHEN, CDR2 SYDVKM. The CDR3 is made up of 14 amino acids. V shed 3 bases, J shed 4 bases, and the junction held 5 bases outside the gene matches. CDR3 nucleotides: TGTGCCAGCAGTTTTCCGGGAGGGGATTACGAGCAGTACTTC. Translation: CASSFPGGDYEQYF.

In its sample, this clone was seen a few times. As DNA, the CDR3 is TGCGCCAGCAGCTCACCCGACAGGGATGAGCAGTTCTTC. Its protein is CASSSPDRDEQFF. The chain couples TRBV5-1 to TRBJ2-1, with 7 bases identical to TRBD1. The CDR3 extends over 13 amino acids. Trimming at V came to 3 bases and at J to 8 bases, leaving 5 bases not matched to a gene. Germline CDR1 reads SGHRS; CDR2 reads YFSETQ.

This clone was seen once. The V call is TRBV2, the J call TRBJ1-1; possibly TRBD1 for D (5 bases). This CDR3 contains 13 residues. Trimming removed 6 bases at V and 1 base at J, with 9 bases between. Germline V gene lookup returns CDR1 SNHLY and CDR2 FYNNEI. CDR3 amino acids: CASSKTANTEAFF. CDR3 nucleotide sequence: TGTGCCAGCAGCAAGACAGCGAACACTGAAGCTTTCTTT.

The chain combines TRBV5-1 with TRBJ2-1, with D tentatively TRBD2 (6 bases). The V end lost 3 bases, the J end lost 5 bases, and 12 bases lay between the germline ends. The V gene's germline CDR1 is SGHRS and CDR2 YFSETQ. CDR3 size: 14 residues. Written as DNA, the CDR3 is TGCGCCAGCAGCTGGGGGGACGGGAACAATGAGCAGTTCTTC. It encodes CASSWGDGNNEQFF.

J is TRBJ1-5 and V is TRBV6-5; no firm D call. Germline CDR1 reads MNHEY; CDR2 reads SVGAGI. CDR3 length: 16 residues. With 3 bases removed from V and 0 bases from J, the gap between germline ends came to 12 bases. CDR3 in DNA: TGTGCCAGCAGTTATACCTGGGCCGATAGCAATCAGCCCCAGCATTTT. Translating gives CASSYTWADSNQPQHF.

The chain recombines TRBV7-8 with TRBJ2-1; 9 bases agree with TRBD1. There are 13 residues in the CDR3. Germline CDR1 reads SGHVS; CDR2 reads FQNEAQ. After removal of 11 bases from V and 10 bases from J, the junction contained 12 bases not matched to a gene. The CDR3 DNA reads TGTGCCGGAGGGGACAGGGCTTTCAGGGAGCAGTTCTTC. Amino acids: CAGGDRAFREQFF.

DNA of the CDR3: TGTGCCAGCAGTTGGACAGCGAACTACGAGCAGTACTTC. Translated: CASSWTANYEQYF. The V gene is TRBV27, the J gene TRBJ2-7; weak D call: TRBD1 (6 bases). V was trimmed by 4 bases and J by 3 bases, leaving 10 bases between them. Germline CDR1 MNHEY, CDR2 SMNVEV (reference sequence). The CDR3 totals 13 residues.

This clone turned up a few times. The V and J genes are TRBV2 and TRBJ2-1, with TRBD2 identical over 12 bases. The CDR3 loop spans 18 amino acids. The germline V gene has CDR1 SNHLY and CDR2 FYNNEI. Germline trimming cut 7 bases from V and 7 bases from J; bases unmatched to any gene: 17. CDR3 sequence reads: CASILGHPSGRAGNEQFF. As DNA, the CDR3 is TGTGCCAGCATCCTTGGGCACCCTAGCGGGAGGGCTGGGAATGAGCAGTTCTTC.

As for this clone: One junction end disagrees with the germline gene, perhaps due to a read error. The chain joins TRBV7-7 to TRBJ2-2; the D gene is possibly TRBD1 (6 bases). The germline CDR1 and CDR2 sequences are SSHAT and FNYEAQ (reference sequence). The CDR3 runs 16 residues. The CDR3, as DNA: TGTGCTAGCAGCCCAGCACTGATACAGGGCACCGGGGAGCTGTTTTTT. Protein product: CASSPALIQGTGELFF.

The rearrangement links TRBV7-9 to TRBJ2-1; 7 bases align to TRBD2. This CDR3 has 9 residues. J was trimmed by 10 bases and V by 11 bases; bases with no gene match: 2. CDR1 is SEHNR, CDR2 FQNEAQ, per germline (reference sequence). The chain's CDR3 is CAGGVEQFF. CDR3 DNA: TGTGCCGGGGGGGTGGAGCAGTTCTTC.

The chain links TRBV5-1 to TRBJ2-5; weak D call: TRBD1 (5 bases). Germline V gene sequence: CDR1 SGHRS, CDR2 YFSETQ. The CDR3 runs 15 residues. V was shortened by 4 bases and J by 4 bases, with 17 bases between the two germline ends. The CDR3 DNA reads TGCGCCAGCAGCCCCGTGGGGCCGGGTCGAGAGACCCAGTACTTC. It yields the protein CASSPVGPGRETQYF.

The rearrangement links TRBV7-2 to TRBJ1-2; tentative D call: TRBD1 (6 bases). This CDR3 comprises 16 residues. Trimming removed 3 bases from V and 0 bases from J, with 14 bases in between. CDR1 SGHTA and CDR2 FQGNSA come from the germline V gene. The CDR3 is CASSLGAATSNYGYTF. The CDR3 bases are TGTGCCAGCAGCTTGGGGGCCGCCACCTCTAACTATGGCTACACCTTC.

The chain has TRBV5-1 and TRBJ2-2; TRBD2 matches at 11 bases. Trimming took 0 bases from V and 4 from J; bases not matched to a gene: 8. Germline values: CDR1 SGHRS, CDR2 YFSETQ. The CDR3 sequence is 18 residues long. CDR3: CASSLGTSGSRGTGELFF. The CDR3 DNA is TGCGCCAGCAGCTTGGGGACTAGCGGGTCGCGGGGCACCGGGGAGCTGTTTTTT.

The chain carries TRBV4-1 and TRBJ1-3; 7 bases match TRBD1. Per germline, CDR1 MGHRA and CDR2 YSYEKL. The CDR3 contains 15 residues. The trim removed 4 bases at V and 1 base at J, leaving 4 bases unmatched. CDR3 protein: CASSPQGESGNTIYF. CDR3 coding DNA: TGCGCCAGCAGCCCCCAGGGGGAATCTGGAAACACCATATATTTT.

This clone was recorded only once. This CDR3 is CASSLAKRGQETQYF. CDR3 DNA: TGCGCCAGCAGCTTGGCCAAGCGGGGCCAAGAGACCCAGTACTTC. The chain recombines TRBV5-1 with TRBJ2-5, with 7 bases that match TRBD2. Germline CDR1 SGHRS, CDR2 YFSETQ. This CDR3 is 15 amino acids long. The junction had 3 bases not matched to a gene; V was cut back by 0 bases and J by 1 base.